The T cell receptor (beta chain) under discussion was sequenced for a study of T cells after yellow fever vaccination. Study findings and constraints: The booster response re-showed most primary clones: approximately 95% CD4, roughly 91% CD8.

One entry per CDR3 protein, called by TCRdb with MiXCR from the 5' RACE reads. The profile shows about 580,000 distinct CDR3 sequences, about 17% of them singletons. Concerning this clonotype: Its antigen remains unknown.

The V gene's germline CDR1 is MNHNS and CDR2 SASEGT. The CDR3 is made up of 14 amino acids. The V gene lost 6 bases and the J gene lost 9 bases, with 15 bases spanning the gap. The chain recombines TRBV6-1 with TRBJ1-6; D may be TRBD1 (5 bases). The input for sequencing was PBMCs, taken around 5 days after the first yellow fever vaccination. The TCR comes from a man between 18 and 35 years old who received the YFV17D yellow fever vaccine. CDR3 bases: TGTGCCAGCAGGCCTACTTCGGGGGGTTCACCCCTCCACTTT. Translated: CASRPTSGGSPLHF.